A selection of T cell receptor beta chains follows, all from one sample in a study of blood T cell repertoires in COVID-19. This table comes from immunoSEQ multiplex PCR, and its TCRdb copy is limited to in-frame clones, with some not included. The sample records 150,000 to 180,000 clones, roughly nine tenths being singletons. Sequencing used peripheral blood. These receptors were collected from a man over 45 with acute or convalescent COVID-19. CDR3s include the opening cysteine and the closing phenylalanine or tryptophan. A D gene is named only where the DNA matches it firmly. Size is stated for part of the rows, as once, few or many counts, or as a class when the clone is expanded.

cdr3_length	clone_size	j_call	v_call	d_call	cdr3_nt	cdr3_aa
14	NA	TRBJ1-3	TRBV9	TRBD1	TGTGCCAGCAGCGCAGGGGGCTCTGGAAACACCATATATTTT	CASSAGGSGNTIYF
14	NA	TRBJ2-3	TRBV7-2	NA	TGTGCCAGCAGCCCGTTCCCTACGGCAGATACGCAGTATTTT	CASSPFPTADTQYF
14	NA	TRBJ2-3	TRBV29-1	NA	TGCAGTACCAGGGAGCGGGTCTACACAGATACGCAGTATTTT	CSTRERVYTDTQYF
15	NA	TRBJ1-5	TRBV6-5	TRBD1	TGTGCCAGCAGTTACCTAGCTAGGGGGCCAGGGGCCCAGCATTTT	CASSYLARGPGAQHF
13	NA	TRBJ1-5	TRBV30	TRBD1	TGTGCCTGGGACAGGGACGGGAATCAGCCCCAGCATTTT	CAWDRDGNQPQHF
15	NA	TRBJ2-1	TRBV4-1	TRBD2	TGCGCCAGCAGCCAAGGTAGCGGGAGGGTGAATGAGCAGTTCTTC	CASSQGSGRVNEQFF
17	NA	TRBJ1-5	TRBV28	TRBD1	TGTGCCAGCAGACGACAGGGGGCTAGTTCGAGCAATCAGCCCCAGCATTTT	CASRRQGASSSNQPQHF
16	NA	TRBJ2-3	TRBV27	TRBD2	TGTGCCAGCAGTCTAACTAGCGGGGGGTTGACAGATACGCAGTATTTT	CASSLTSGGLTDTQYF
16	NA	TRBJ2-2	TRBV11-2	NA	TGTGCCAGCCAGAACCGGGCAGACGCGGGGACCGGGGAGCTGTTTTTT	CASQNRADAGTGELFF
14	NA	TRBJ1-6	TRBV5-5	NA	TGTGCCAGCAGCTTGGATCAACGGGGTTCACCCCTCCACTTT	CASSLDQRGSPLHF
14	few	TRBJ1-2	TRBV2	TRBD1	TGTGCCAGCAGGGGGGACAGCGCCGCGGGTGGCTACACCTTC	CASRGDSAAGGYTF
12	NA	TRBJ1-2	TRBV30	NA	TGTGCCTGGACAGGCCCCGGCTATGGCTACACCTTC	CAWTGPGYGYTF
16	NA	TRBJ2-3	TRBV7-3	TRBD1	TGTGCCAGCAGCTCCCCAGGGGGCGTTTACACAGATACGCAGTATTTT	CASSSPGGVYTDTQYF
15	NA	TRBJ2-1	TRBV7-2	TRBD2	TGTGCCAGCAGCCGGGGGGTGACTAGCGGGGATGAGCAGTTCTTC	CASSRGVTSGDEQFF
15	NA	TRBJ1-2	TRBV24-1	NA	TGTGCCACCAGTGATTTGCAGAATTATAACTATGGCTACACCTTC	CATSDLQNYNYGYTF
15	NA	TRBJ2-3	TRBV18	NA	TGTGCCAGCTCACTAGGTGGGACACTCACAGATACGCAGTATTTT	CASSLGGTLTDTQYF
16	NA	TRBJ2-3	TRBV7-9	TRBD1	TGTGCCAGCAGCCCTCGACAGGGGGCGGGCACAGATACGCAGTATTTT	CASSPRQGAGTDTQYF
17	once	TRBJ2-3	TRBV7-2	NA	TGTGCCAGCAGCTCCAGCGGGTCAACGGGGGGCACAGATACGCAGTATTTT	CASSSSGSTGGTDTQYF
15	NA	TRBJ1-4	TRBV13	TRBD1	TGTGCCAGCAGCGGACAGGGGGCTGGTGGTGAAAAACTGTTTTTT	CASSGQGAGGEKLFF
17	NA	TRBJ2-7	TRBV5-1	TRBD2	TGCGCCAGCAGCTTGAGGACCGGGACTAGCGGGAGCTACGAGCAGTACTTC	CASSLRTGTSGSYEQYF
14	NA	TRBJ2-2	TRBV10-3	TRBD1	TGTGCCATCAGTGGGACAGGGAGGACCGGGGAGCTGTTTTTT	CAISGTGRTGELFF
15	NA	TRBJ2-2	TRBV6-1	NA	TGTGCCAGCAGTGAAGTTGGGGGCTCGGCCGGGGAGCTGTTTTTT	CASSEVGGSAGELFF
16	NA	TRBJ1-6	TRBV18	NA	TGTGCCAGCTCACCACCGCGACAGACGTATAATTCACCCCTCCACTTT	CASSPPRQTYNSPLHF
14	once	TRBJ1-1	TRBV6-5	NA	TGTGCCAGCAGTTACAGTTTCGGGAACACTGAAGCTTTCTTT	CASSYSFGNTEAFF
15	NA	TRBJ2-2	TRBV7-6	TRBD2	TGTGCCAGCAGTTCATCGGGGGGGAACACCGGGGAGCTGTTTTTT	CASSSSGGNTGELFF
13	once	TRBJ2-1	TRBV15	NA	TGTGCCACCAGCAGAGTAGGGGACAATGAGCAGTTCTTC	CATSRVGDNEQFF
15	NA	TRBJ1-5	TRBV18	NA	TGTGCCAGCTCACCAGCCAGGGGTTTAGGTCAGCCCCAGCATTTT	CASSPARGLGQPQHF
13	once	TRBJ2-7	TRBV14	TRBD2	TGTGCCAGCAGCCAAGCGGGGGGGTTGGAGCAGTACTTC	CASSQAGGLEQYF
13	NA	TRBJ2-7	TRBV28	TRBD1	TGTGCCAGCAGTCTGGGGACAGCCTACGAGCAGTACTTC	CASSLGTAYEQYF
14	NA	TRBJ1-1	TRBV7-9	NA	TGTGCCAGCAGCTGGCACAGGGTGAACACTGAAGCTTTCTTT	CASSWHRVNTEAFF
12	NA	TRBJ2-1	TRBV3-1/TRBV3-2	TRBD2	TGTGCCGTAGCGGGGGGGCTGCATGAGCAGTTCTTC	CAVAGGLHEQFF
16	NA	TRBJ2-6	TRBV19	NA	TGTGCCAGTTGTATCGGACTCCGCTCTGGGGCCAACGTCCTGACTTTC	CASCIGLRSGANVLTF